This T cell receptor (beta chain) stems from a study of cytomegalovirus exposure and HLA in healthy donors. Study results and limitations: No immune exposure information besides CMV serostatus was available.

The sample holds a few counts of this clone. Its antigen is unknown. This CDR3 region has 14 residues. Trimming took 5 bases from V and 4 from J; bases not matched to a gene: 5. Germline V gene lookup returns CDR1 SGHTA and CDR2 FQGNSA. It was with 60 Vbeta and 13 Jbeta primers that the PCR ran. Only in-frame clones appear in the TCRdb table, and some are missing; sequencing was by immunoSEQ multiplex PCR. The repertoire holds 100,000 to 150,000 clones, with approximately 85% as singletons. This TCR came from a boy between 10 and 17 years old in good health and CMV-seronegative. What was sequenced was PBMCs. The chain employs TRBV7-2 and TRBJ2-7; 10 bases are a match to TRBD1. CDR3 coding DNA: TGTGCCAGCAGCCCCGGGACAGGGGTGTACGAGCAGTACTTC. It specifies CASSPGTGVYEQYF.